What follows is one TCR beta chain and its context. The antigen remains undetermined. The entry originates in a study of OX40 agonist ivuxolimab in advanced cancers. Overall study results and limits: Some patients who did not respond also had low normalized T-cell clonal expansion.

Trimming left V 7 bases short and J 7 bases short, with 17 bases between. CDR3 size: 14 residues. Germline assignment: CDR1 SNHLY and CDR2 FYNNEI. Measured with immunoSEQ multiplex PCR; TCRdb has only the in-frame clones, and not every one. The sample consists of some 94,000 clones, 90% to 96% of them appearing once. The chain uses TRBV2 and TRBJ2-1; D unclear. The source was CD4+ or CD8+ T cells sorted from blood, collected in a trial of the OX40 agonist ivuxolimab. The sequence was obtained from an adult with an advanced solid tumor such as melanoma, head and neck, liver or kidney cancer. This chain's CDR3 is CASMMVPGENEQFF. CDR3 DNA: TGTGCCAGCATGATGGTCCCTGGCGAGAATGAGCAGTTCTTC.